This T cell receptor beta chain was recorded in a study of response to subunit inactivated influenza vaccine. Whole-study findings and limits: With each seasonal influenza vaccination, the authors suggested, few new T cells are recruited.

Germline V CDR1 and CDR2: DFQATT, SNEGSKA (reference sequence). V was shortened by 7 bases and J by 8 bases, with 15 bases between the two germline ends. This CDR3 has 12 amino acids. This clonotype has a handful of counts. Its antigen is as yet unknown. MiXCR, run by TCRdb on the RT-PCR reads, gives a single entry per CDR3 protein. This sample yields a few hundred thousand distinct CDR3 sequences, of which less than 15% are seen a single time; around 10% belongs to the top ten. The genes are TRBV20-1 and TRBJ2-1; a weak D match, TRBD1 (5 bases). The receptor comes from a man aged 50 or older who received an inactivated influenza vaccine. Here the sequenced sample was PBMCs from blood, taken approximately 12 days after vaccination. The CDR3 region is CSVSSGFYEQFF. Written as DNA, the CDR3 is TGCAGTGTTTCGTCAGGGTTTTATGAGCAGTTCTTC.